This T cell receptor beta chain emerged from a study of T cells after yellow fever vaccination. A single record per CDR3 protein comes from TCRdb applying MiXCR to the 5' RACE reads. The data contain about 210,000 distinct CDR3 sequences, roughly 3.3% of them singletons. Trimming at V came to 10 bases and at J to 5 bases, leaving 14 bases not matched to a gene. CDR3 size: 15 residues. From germline, CDR1 is MGHDK and CDR2 SYGVNS. This clonotype was found a few times. The sample was CD4+ T cells sorted from PBMCs, taken 10 days after the yellow fever booster vaccination. The source is a man between 18 and 29 years old who received the YFV17D yellow fever vaccine. This chain links TRBV25-1 with TRBJ2-5, with 9 nucleotides matching TRBD2. The CDR3 loop is CATTTIAGVGETQYF. The DNA for the CDR3 is TGTGCCACTACTACGATAGCGGGGGTCGGGGAGACCCAGTACTTC.